The 29 T cell receptor beta chains given below trace back to one sample, sequenced in a study of blood T cell repertoires in COVID-19. Method: immunoSEQ multiplex PCR; TCRdb's copy keeps in-frame clones and lacks some. The repertoire holds about 140,000 clones, with about 79% as singletons. Sequencing was performed on PBMCs or T cells enriched from blood (not recorded which). These receptor sequences come from a woman between 45 and 60 years old who had recovered from COVID-19.

V and J are TRBV3-1 (or the pseudogene TRBV3-2) and TRBJ1-6; D is unresolved. The CDR3 covers 14 residues. CDR1 is LGHDT and CDR2 is YNNKEL in the germline V gene (reference sequence). V was clipped by 4 bases and J by 10 bases, with 14 bases between them. The CDR3 loop reads CASSPHRPQSPLHF. The CDR3, as DNA: TGTGCCAGCAGCCCCCACCGCCCACAGTCACCCCTCCACTTT.

The genes are TRBV28 and TRBJ2-7, with unresolved D. Per the germline V gene, CDR1 is MDHEN and CDR2 is SYDVKM. Trimming removed 6 bases from V and 5 bases from J, with 8 bases in between. The CDR3 consists of 11 residues. As DNA, the CDR3 is TGTGCCAGCAGCCCCCCCAACGAGCAGTACTTC. It yields the protein CASSPPNEQYF.

V usage is TRBV2 and J usage is TRBJ1-5, with D unresolved. From germline, CDR1 is SNHLY and CDR2 FYNNEI. Trimming pared 4 bases from V and 10 bases from J, leaving 14 bases between. This CDR3 has 13 residues. The CDR3 nucleotides read TGTGCCAGCAGTGTGGCGGCATTTAACCCCCAGCATTTT. Amino acid sequence: CASSVAAFNPQHF.

This clone was detected once. The chain has TRBV6-5 and TRBJ2-7; 8 bases agree with TRBD1. Per the germline V gene, CDR1 is MNHEY and CDR2 is SVGAGI. This CDR3 is 13 amino acids long. Trimming cost V 5 bases and J 5 bases; bases outside gene matches: 5. The CDR3 loop is CASSRSTGDEQYF. CDR3 in DNA: TGTGCCAGCAGTCGCTCGACAGGGGACGAGCAGTACTTC.

The chain links TRBV5-8 to TRBJ2-1; D perhaps matches TRBD1 (5 bases). Germline lookup yields CDR1 SGHTS and CDR2 YDEGEE. The CDR3 extends over 15 amino acids. V lost 9 bases and J 2 bases, leaving 18 bases between the germline ends. CDR3 residues: CAKPETASPYNEQFF. The CDR3 DNA sequence: TGTGCCAAACCAGAGACAGCGAGCCCCTACAATGAGCAGTTCTTC.

This clone was picked up a small number of times. The V and J genes are TRBV13 and TRBJ1-4; possible D gene TRBD1, 6 bases. Germline CDR1 PRHDT, CDR2 FYEKMQ (reference sequence). CDR3 length equals 14 residues. V lost 5 bases and J lost 5, with 12 bases in between. The DNA for the CDR3 is TGTGCCAGCAGCCGCGGACAGCGGAATGAAAAACTGTTTTTT. Protein: CASSRGQRNEKLFF.

The chain uses TRBV29-1 and TRBJ1-1; no definite D call. CDR1 and CDR2 from the germline V gene are SQVTM and ANQGSEA. V gave up 4 bases and J gave up 6 bases, with 9 bases separating them. There are 11 residues in the CDR3. The DNA for the CDR3 is TGCAGCGTTGGTGAGGCCGCTGAAGCTTTCTTT. This sequence encodes CSVGEAAEAFF.

This sequence joins TRBV5-4 and TRBJ2-7; 9 nucleotides line up with TRBD1. The germline V gene encodes CDR1 SGHNT and CDR2 YYREEE (reference sequence). CDR3 length: 13 amino acids. V trimming: 5 bases; J trimming: 6 bases; junction bases outside the gene matches: 6. This CDR3 reads CASSRGQGGEQYF. DNA for the CDR3: TGTGCCAGCAGTAGGGGACAGGGAGGCGAGCAGTACTTC.

This chain joins TRBV7-3 and TRBJ2-7, with a tentative D call TRBD1 (5 bases). Trimming took 5 bases from V and 2 from J, leaving 13 bases between them. This CDR3 region has 14 residues. Germline values: CDR1 SGHTA, CDR2 FQGTGA. In DNA form, the CDR3 reads TGTGCCAGCAGCCCCCCGGACAATGCCTACGAGCAGTACTTC. It encodes CASSPPDNAYEQYF.

This rearrangement joins TRBV10-3 to TRBJ1-2; D not resolved. The CDR3 runs 11 residues. Between the trimmed V and J ends, which lost 6 bases and 6 bases, there was a span of 8 bases. Germline V CDR1 and CDR2: ENHRY, SYGVKD. CDR3 sequence: CAISPGDGYTF. The CDR3 nucleotides read TGTGCCATCAGCCCAGGTGATGGCTACACCTTC.

This clone has only a few counts. The chain joins TRBV7-8 to TRBJ1-1; a weak D match, TRBD1 (6 bases). V was pared by 4 bases and J by 2 bases, with 11 bases between. This CDR3 spans 14 amino acids. The germline CDR1 and CDR2 sequences are SGHVS and FQNEAQ. CDR3: CASSSRQDNTEAFF. DNA for the CDR3: TGTGCCAGCAGCTCTCGACAGGATAACACTGAAGCTTTCTTT.

The rearrangement joins TRBV28 to TRBJ1-2; D is ambiguous. The CDR3 totals 11 residues. V dropped 6 bases and J dropped 8 bases, with 10 bases sitting between them. From germline, CDR1 is MDHEN and CDR2 SYDVKM. The CDR3 nucleotides read TGTGCCAGCAGGCTAAACGGGGGCTACACCTTC. Amino acid sequence: CASRLNGGYTF.

This clone appeared a few times. The junction does not match germline at one end; this may be a read error. The gene calls are TRBV7-7 and TRBJ2-5; no reliable D call. The CDR3 is made up of 14 amino acids. Germline V gene data show CDR1 as SSHAT and CDR2 as FNYEAQ (reference sequence). CDR3 sequence (DNA): TGTGCTAGCAGCTTGAACTCAAACCAAGAGACCCAGTACTTC. Translation gives CASSLNSNQETQYF.

This clone appeared a few times. This chain uses TRBV6-8 with TRBJ1-2, with D unresolved. Trimming removed 5 bases from V and 2 bases from J, with 6 bases in between. Germline V gene data show CDR1 as MNHGY and CDR2 as SAAAGT. The CDR3 covers 12 residues. CDR3 DNA: TGTGCCAGCAGTCACAAGAACTATGGCTACACCTTC. Its translation: CASSHKNYGYTF.

The gene calls are TRBV5-1 and TRBJ2-5, with 10 bases lining up with TRBD1. V dropped 3 bases and J dropped 2; count of bases not matched to a gene: 4. CDR1 and CDR2 (germline): SGHRS, YFSETQ. The CDR3 is 15 residues long. The CDR3 spells CASSSMDRGQETQYF. The CDR3 nucleotides read TGCGCCAGCAGCTCCATGGACAGGGGGCAAGAGACCCAGTACTTC.

Here the CDR3 DNA reads TGTGCCAGCAGACAAAACAGGGTGCGCGAGCAGTACTTC. It is translated as CASRQNRVREQYF. J is TRBJ2-7 and V is TRBV27, with a weak D call TRBD1 (6 bases). CDR1 is MNHEY and CDR2 is SMNVEV in the germline V gene (reference sequence). The ends were cut back, 6 bases at V and 6 bases at J, with 15 bases in the middle. The length of the CDR3 is 13 residues.

The chain couples TRBV3-1 (or the pseudogene TRBV3-2) to TRBJ2-2; 7 nucleotides agree with TRBD2. Germline CDR1 reads LGHDT; CDR2 reads YNNKEL (reference sequence). The ends lost 6 bases at V and 0 bases at J; junction bases unmatched: 1. This CDR3 has 14 residues. CDR3 nucleotides: TGTGCCAGCAGGGGACTACCGAACACCGGGGAGCTGTTTTTT. Translating gives CASRGLPNTGELFF.

The CDR3 is CASSERGSYEQYF. The DNA for the CDR3 is TGTGCCAGCAGCGAGCGGGGTTCCTACGAGCAGTACTTC. The V call is TRBV9, the J call TRBJ2-7, with TRBD2 identical over 7 bases. This CDR3 is built from 13 residues. Germline V lookup: CDR1 SGDLS, CDR2 YYNGEE. V trimming: 3 bases; J trimming: 1 base; junction bases outside the gene matches: 1.

The chain is built from TRBV5-1 and TRBJ2-3; 7 bases align to TRBD2. With 0 bases clipped from V and 0 bases from J, the junction kept 13 bases outside the gene matches. The germline gives CDR1 SGHRS, CDR2 YFSETQ. This CDR3 contains 19 residues. DNA for the CDR3: TGCGCCAGCAGCTTGGGGCCGGGCGGGAGAAGAAGTAGCACAGATACGCAGTATTTT. Translation: CASSLGPGGRRSSTDTQYF.

The rearrangement uses TRBV19 and TRBJ2-1; weak D call: TRBD1 (7 bases). The germline CDR1 and CDR2 sequences are LNHDA and SQIVND (reference sequence). V gave up 5 bases and J gave up 7 bases, with 15 bases separating them. The CDR3 totals 14 residues. The CDR3 bases are TGTGCCAGTAGTCTGCACAGGGGAGGAAATGAGCAGTTCTTC. Translating it yields CASSLHRGGNEQFF.

This clone occurred a few times. V usage is TRBV19 and J usage is TRBJ1-2, with 8 bases matching TRBD1. V trimming: 3 bases; J trimming: 4 bases; junction bases outside the gene matches: 4. The length of the CDR3 is 14 residues. CDR1 and CDR2 (germline): LNHDA, SQIVND (reference sequence). Here the CDR3 reads CASSMGTGLYGYTF. The CDR3 DNA sequence: TGTGCCAGTAGTATGGGGACAGGTCTCTATGGCTACACCTTC. The full variable domain, its missing parts supplied by reference TRBV19 and TRBJ1-2, is DGGITQSPKYLFRKEGQNVTLSCEQNLNHDAMYWYRQDPGQGLRLIYYSQIVNDFQKGDIAEGYSVSREKKESFPLTVTSAQKNPTAFYLCASSMGTGLYGYTFGSGTRLTVV.

Notes on this clone: This sample also contains other DNA sequences that code for the same CDR3. The chain combines TRBV5-4 with TRBJ2-1; 9 bases are a match to TRBD1. The CDR3 length is 15 residues. CDR1 and CDR2 (germline): SGHNT, YYREEE (reference sequence). Trimming at V came to 4 bases and at J to 1 base, leaving 3 bases not matched to a gene. DNA of the CDR3: TGTGCCAGCAGCCTTGGACAGGGGTCCTACAATGAGCAGTTCTTC. This encodes CASSLGQGSYNEQFF.

The chain employs TRBV30 and TRBJ2-3; TRBD1 might be the D (6 bases). Trimming took off 4 bases at V and 6 bases at J, with 17 bases between the two ends. Per the germline V gene, CDR1 is GTSNPN and CDR2 is SVGIG (reference sequence). This CDR3 has 14 residues. DNA of the CDR3: TGTGCCTGGACGGGACACGGCGAGTGGGATACGCAGTATTTT. Translation: CAWTGHGEWDTQYF.

This chain links TRBV5-6 with TRBJ2-3, with 13 bases identical to TRBD2. Germline CDR1 and CDR2: SGHDT and YYEEEE. Germline trimming cut 4 bases from V and 3 bases from J; bases unmatched to any gene: 5. This CDR3 has 16 residues. As DNA, the CDR3 is TGTGCCAGCAGCCTCAGACTAGCGGGAGGAACAGATACGCAGTATTTT. This gives the protein CASSLRLAGGTDTQYF.

The CDR3 here is CASSPAGWASPHPYNEQFF. DNA for the CDR3: TGTGCCAGCAGCCCCGCCGGGTGGGCTAGCCCACACCCCTACAATGAGCAGTTCTTC. The rearrangement links TRBV3-1 (or the pseudogene TRBV3-2) to TRBJ2-1; D is possibly TRBD2 (5 bases). The germline CDR1 and CDR2 sequences are LGHDT and YNNKEL (reference sequence). The CDR3 has 19 residues. Trimming left V 4 bases short and J 2 bases short, with 24 bases between.

This clone ranks as large. V and J are TRBV4-2 and TRBJ1-2; unclear D gene. Trimming left V 0 bases short and J 1 base short, with 6 bases between. The CDR3 sequence is 14 residues long. Germline CDR1 reads LGHNA; CDR2 reads YNFKEQ. The CDR3 nucleotides read TGTGCCAGCAGCCAAGATTTCAATAACTATGGCTACACCTTC. Translated: CASSQDFNNYGYTF.

This sequence joins TRBV11-3 and TRBJ1-2; D might be TRBD1 (5 bases). The germline V gene encodes CDR1 SGHNT and CDR2 YENEEA. V dropped 6 bases and J dropped 6 bases, with 11 bases sitting between them. The CDR3 covers 12 residues. CDR3 in amino acids: CASSAGRDGYTF. In DNA, the CDR3 is TGTGCCAGCAGTGCAGGGAGGGATGGCTACACCTTC.

The chain uses TRBV9 and TRBJ2-1, with 8 bases identical to TRBD1. The germline gives CDR1 SGDLS, CDR2 YYNGEE. J was trimmed by 7 bases and V by 4 bases; bases with no gene match: 10. The CDR3 extends over 15 amino acids. The CDR3 nucleotides read TGTGCCAGCAGCCCCCAGGGGGCGGGTTCAAATGAGCAGTTCTTC. Its translation: CASSPQGAGSNEQFF.

This sequence joins TRBV15 and TRBJ2-7, with D unresolved. Germline V CDR1 and CDR2: LNHNV, YYDKDF (reference sequence). The ends were cut back, 3 bases at V and 3 bases at J, with 9 bases in the middle. This CDR3 comprises 13 residues. The CDR3 protein is CATSSPPGYEQYF. CDR3 nucleotide sequence: TGTGCCACCAGCAGTCCCCCGGGCTACGAGCAGTACTTC.